Listed below are T cell receptor beta chains from one sample, sequenced in a study of T cell repertoires in cytomegalovirus infection. TCRdb re-derived calls from the reads in MiXCR, one entry per CDR3 protein. The profile covers under 350,000 distinct CDR3 sequences, with approximately 9.5% appearing a single time and about 4.5% taken by the ten largest. The material sequenced was PBMCs. The receptors come from a human donor in good health (CMV status not recorded). Some clones in this sample may be carry-over from other donors' samples. The CDR3 runs from the conserved cysteine through the conserved F or W. A D gene is named only where the DNA matches it firmly. For some rows the clone size is stated as once, few or many, or as a class when expanded; others skip it.

few,TRBV28,15,.,TRBJ1-5,CASSLLRTSNQPQHF,TGTGCCAGCAGTTTATTGCGGACATCTAATCAGCCCCAGCATTTT
few,TRBV6-2/TRBV6-3,12,TRBD2,TRBJ2-7,CASISGRSEQYF,TGTGCCAGCATTAGCGGGAGGAGTGAGCAGTACTTC
many,TRBV5-4,14,TRBD2,TRBJ2-1,CASSSASGYNEQFF,TGTGCCAGCAGCTCCGCTAGCGGATACAATGAGCAGTTCTTC
many,TRBV28,13,TRBD1,TRBJ1-1,CASRDRVDTEAFF,TGTGCCAGCAGAGACAGGGTAGACACTGAAGCTTTCTTT
.,TRBV28,14,.,TRBJ2-7,CASRRGKSTYEQYF,TGTGCCAGCAGGAGAGGGAAATCTACCTACGAGCAGTACTTC
.,TRBV7-3,15,.,TRBJ1-3,CASSTTRFSGNTIYF,TGTGCCAGCAGCACGACACGGTTCTCTGGAAACACCATATATTTT
many,TRBV7-2,14,.,TRBJ1-1,CASSKTGLNTEAFF,TGTGCCAGCAGCAAGACAGGACTGAACACTGAAGCTTTCTTT
few,TRBV7-2,13,.,TRBJ1-5,CASAAGGNQPQHF,TGTGCCAGCGCTGCTGGGGGGAATCAGCCCCAGCATTTT
few,TRBV28,16,TRBD1,TRBJ1-5,CASSFRGRFGNQPQHF,TGTGCCAGCAGTTTCAGGGGGCGCTTTGGCAATCAGCCCCAGCATTTT
many,TRBV4-3,15,TRBD1,TRBJ2-7,CASSQDWDSHYEQYF,TGCGCCAGCAGCCAAGACTGGGACAGCCACTACGAGCAGTACTTC
many,TRBV3-1,15,.,TRBJ2-2,CASSPAEGPSGELFF,TGTGCCAGCAGCCCCGCCGAGGGGCCGAGCGGGGAGCTGTTTTTT
.,TRBV20-1,17,TRBD2,TRBJ2-7,CSASGTSGRAPFVEQYF,TGCAGTGCATCCGGGACTAGCGGGAGGGCCCCTTTCGTCGAGCAGTACTTC
few,TRBV6-6,13,.,TRBJ2-4,CASRTVRAGIQYF,TGTGCCAGCAGAACCGTTAGGGCGGGCATTCAGTACTTC
few,TRBV7-8,15,TRBD2,TRBJ2-5,CASSLGTSGEETQYF,TGTGCCAGCAGCCTCGGGACTAGCGGGGAAGAGACCCAGTACTTC
many,TRBV6-1,16,TRBD1,TRBJ2-7,CASRGTDRGQSYEQYF,TGTGCCAGCAGAGGGACCGACAGGGGGCAATCCTACGAGCAGTACTTC
many,TRBV7-2,15,TRBD1,TRBJ1-6,CASSLEGAVSSPLHF,TGTGCCAGCAGCTTAGAGGGGGCGGTTAGTTCACCCCTCCACTTT
many,TRBV6-6,19,TRBD1,TRBJ1-6,CASSYSGTGESSYNSPLHF,TGTGCCAGCAGTTACTCTGGGACAGGGGAAAGCTCCTATAATTCACCCCTCCACTTT
.,TRBV28,17,.,TRBJ2-7,CASRPTLGDRRSYEQYF,TGTGCCAGCAGGCCCACCTTGGGAGACAGACGATCCTACGAGCAGTACTTC
few,TRBV7-2,13,.,TRBJ2-5,CASSPLLQETQYF,TGTGCCAGCAGCCCGCTTTTACAAGAGACCCAGTACTTC
few,TRBV7-7,18,TRBD1,TRBJ2-5,CASSPITGTGLFQETQYF,TGTGCCAGCAGCCCTATTACCGGGACAGGGCTCTTTCAAGAGACCCAGTACTTC
.,TRBV25-1,14,.,TRBJ1-1,CASAPQGSPTEAFF,TGTGCCAGCGCTCCACAGGGTTCGCCCACTGAAGCTTTCTTT
many,TRBV4-1,15,TRBD1,TRBJ2-4,CASSHDRGRGNIQYF,TGCGCCAGCAGCCATGACAGGGGGCGCGGAAACATTCAGTACTTC
few,TRBV19,14,.,TRBJ1-1,CASSIGAANTEAFF,TGTGCCAGTAGTATAGGGGCGGCGAACACTGAAGCTTTCTTT
.,TRBV7-9,15,.,TRBJ2-4,CASSYQGLAKNIQYF,TGTGCCAGCAGCTATCAGGGGTTAGCCAAAAACATTCAGTACTTC
few,TRBV7-9,18,TRBD2,TRBJ2-5,CASSPRASGRPGAETQYF,TGTGCCAGCAGCCCCAGGGCTAGCGGGCGCCCGGGGGCGGAGACCCAGTACTTC